This T cell receptor (beta chain) is from a study of molecular identifiers for immune sequencing clone quantification. Looking at the study overall: The replicate experiment used RNA from approximately 20,000 or 100,000 naive CD8 cells. This RNA was split into five aliquots, and four of them were sequenced.

General study results and limits: In naive cells, under 1% of molecules belonged to clones above 20 RNA copies, against over 97% in effector cells.

Sorted cells numbering roughly 19,000 to 1,000,000, with 10%, 30% or 50% RNA, yielded the naive CD8 libraries. This clonotype was recorded many times. Its specificity is not known. CDR1 is WSHSY, CDR2 SAAADI, per germline. Trimming took off 10 bases at V and 7 bases at J, with 17 bases between the two ends. CDR3 length: 13 residues. In preparing bulk TCR libraries, previously described methods and listed TCR primers were used. TCRdb re-called the PCR reads through MiXCR, storing one row per CDR3 protein. The sample consists of about 500,000 distinct CDR3 sequences, roughly 24% of them appearing once. The chain recombines TRBV10-2 with TRBJ1-5; no firm D call. The sequenced sample was naive CD8+ T cells from blood, with Jurkat cell RNA spiked in. Subset of the sample: FACS-sorted CD8+CD4-CCR7+CD45RA+ naive T cells. The receptor's source is a human donor in good health. Some libraries in this study had Jurkat cell RNA spiked in. CDR3: CATALGENQPQHF. The CDR3 region has the DNA TGCGCCACGGCTCTCGGGGAAAACCAGCCCCAGCATTTT.